The 29 T cell receptor beta chains listed next were all sequenced from one sample in a study of brain T cells in children with intractable seizures. Using immunoSEQ multiplex PCR, the repertoire was profiled, and TCRdb retains in-frame clones only, with some absent. Here the sample spans around 9,000 clones, more than 55% being singletons. The sequenced cases were selected for having the highest brain T cell transcript signatures. This sample comprised resected brain tissue, obtained at surgery. These receptors originate from a girl between 2 and 10 years old with tuberous sclerosis and intractable seizures.

In its sample, this clone ranks as medium-sized. This chain uses TRBV4-1 with TRBJ2-7, with no clear D. The germline gives CDR1 MGHRA, CDR2 YSYEKL. V lost 6 bases to trimming and J lost 0 bases, with 9 bases between them. The CDR3 consists of 13 residues. The CDR3 here is CASRAESSYEQYF. CDR3 in DNA: TGCGCCAGCAGGGCAGAAAGCTCCTACGAGCAGTACTTC.

The chain links TRBV7-9 to TRBJ1-2; D is undetermined. V shed 2 bases and J shed 0 bases, with 7 bases lying between them. Germline V gives CDR1 SEHNR, CDR2 FQNEAQ (reference sequence). This CDR3 has 14 residues. CDR3 in DNA: TGTGCCAGCAGCTTAAGTTCTACTAACTATGGCTACACCTTC. As protein: CASSLSSTNYGYTF.

In its sample, this clone was seen a few times. This chain joins TRBV7-9 and TRBJ1-3; 7 positions agree with TRBD1. Germline loops: CDR1 SEHNR, CDR2 FQNEAQ (reference sequence). The CDR3 spans 15 residues. The junction had 4 bases not matched to a gene; V was cut back by 5 bases and J by 0 bases. The CDR3 region is CASSPDRSSGNTIYF. The DNA of the CDR3 is TGTGCCAGCAGCCCGGACAGGTCCTCTGGAAACACCATATATTTT.

The genes are TRBV29-1 and TRBJ1-1; 11 nucleotides align to TRBD1. V lost 4 bases and J lost 1; bases outside the gene matches: 11. CDR1 SQVTM and CDR2 ANQGSEA come from the germline V gene. This CDR3 has 17 amino acids. CDR3 region: CSVAHGDRGASNTEAFF. For the CDR3, the DNA is TGCAGCGTTGCCCACGGGGACAGGGGGGCTTCGAACACTGAAGCTTTCTTT.

The CDR3 bases are TGTGCCAGCAGCCATCGGACTAATGAAAAACTGTTTTTT. Its protein is CASSHRTNEKLFF. The V gene is TRBV3-1 (or the pseudogene TRBV3-2), the J gene TRBJ1-4; D remains unclear. The V gene's germline CDR1 is LGHDT and CDR2 YNNKEL (reference sequence). This CDR3 region has 13 residues. The V end lost 3 bases, the J end lost 2 bases, and 4 bases lay between the germline ends.

This clone was picked up a small number of times. The V call is TRBV5-5, the J call TRBJ1-2, with 7 bases aligning to TRBD1. The CDR3 has 16 amino acids. The V and J ends lost 7 bases and 3 bases, in that order; junction bases with no gene match: 15. Per germline, CDR1 SGHKS and CDR2 YYEKEE (reference sequence). The CDR3 sequence is CASQKTPGQFDYGYTF. The CDR3 nucleotides read TGTGCCAGCCAAAAAACGCCGGGACAGTTCGACTATGGCTACACCTTC.

The chain employs TRBV7-2 and TRBJ2-2; 11 nucleotides line up with TRBD1. This CDR3 contains 16 residues. Germline V gene lookup returns CDR1 SGHTA and CDR2 FQGNSA. The ends lost 5 bases at V and 4 bases at J; junction bases unmatched: 6. The CDR3 DNA follows: TGTGCCAGCAGCGAGCCGGGACAGGGGGGCACCGGGGAGCTGTTTTTT. This translates into CASSEPGQGGTGELFF.

The chain links TRBV24-1 to TRBJ2-5; 9 positions agree with TRBD1. With 3 bases clipped from V and 6 bases from J, the junction kept 7 bases outside the gene matches. This CDR3 comprises 15 residues. Germline V gene data show CDR1 as KGHDR and CDR2 as SFDVKD. The CDR3 nucleotides are TGTGCCACCAGTGATCCCAGACAGGGGGTGAAGACCCAGTACTTC. This encodes CATSDPRQGVKTQYF.

The chain has TRBV30 and TRBJ1-4; no clear D. Trimming took off 0 bases at V and 10 bases at J, with 27 bases between the two ends. The CDR3 totals 18 residues. Germline values: CDR1 GTSNPN, CDR2 SVGIG (reference sequence). CDR3 in DNA: TGTGCCTGGAGTGTATTGGACGGGCTCGTTACCCAGAAAGGAAAACTGTTTTTT. Its translation is CAWSVLDGLVTQKGKLFF.

This clone was seen a few times. The chain is built from TRBV7-8 and TRBJ1-2; 8 nucleotides match TRBD1. The CDR3 is 12 residues long. The germline V gene has CDR1 SGHVS and CDR2 FQNEAQ. Trimming cost V 3 bases and J 8 bases; bases outside gene matches: 2. The DNA for the CDR3 is TGTGCCAGCAGCTTGGGGACAGGAGGCTACACCTTC. This translates into CASSLGTGGYTF.

The chain recombines TRBV2 with TRBJ2-7, with a weak D call TRBD2 (5 bases). Germline V lookup: CDR1 SNHLY, CDR2 FYNNEI. Trimming removed 1 base at V and 5 bases at J, with 12 bases between. The CDR3 length is 14 residues. CDR3 bases: TGTGCCAGCAGTGAAGGAAGGGCGGGCAACGAGCAGTACGTC. Amino acid sequence: CASSEGRAGNEQYV.

The rearrangement links TRBV7-8 to TRBJ1-2; D perhaps matches TRBD1 (6 bases). This CDR3 contains 15 residues. V shed 4 bases and J shed 8 bases, with 20 bases lying between them. Germline CDR1 reads SGHVS; CDR2 reads FQNEAQ. The CDR3 spells CASSSHRQAAAGYTF. The DNA of the CDR3 is TGTGCCAGCAGCTCACATAGACAGGCCGCAGCGGGCTACACCTTC.

A few counts support this clone. V gene TRBV7-9 combines with J gene TRBJ2-2; 8 positions match TRBD1. From germline, CDR1 is SEHNR and CDR2 FQNEAQ (reference sequence). V lost 4 bases and J lost 4; bases outside the gene matches: 11. The CDR3 loop spans 17 amino acids. The CDR3 is CASSSPLQGALTGELFF. CDR3 DNA: TGTGCCAGCAGCTCCCCCCTCCAGGGGGCCCTCACCGGGGAGCTGTTTTTT.

The chain couples TRBV11-2 to TRBJ2-2; D perhaps matches TRBD2 (6 bases). In germline, CDR1 is SGHAT, CDR2 FQNNGV. The CDR3 runs 16 residues. Trimming removed 5 bases at V and 0 bases at J, with 13 bases between. This CDR3 is CASSTLSGSNTGELFF. The DNA for the CDR3 is TGTGCCAGCAGCACCCTTAGCGGTTCGAACACCGGGGAGCTGTTTTTT. The variable domain in full, completed from reference TRBV11-2 and TRBJ2-2, reads EAGVAQSPRYKIIEKRQSVAFWCNPISGHATLYWYQQILGQGPKLLIQFQNNGVVDDSQLPKDRFSAERLKGVDSTLKIQPAKLEDSAVYLCASSTLSGSNTGELFFGEGSRLTVL.

This chain joins TRBV4-1 and TRBJ2-2, with D perhaps matching TRBD1 or TRBD2 (6 bases each). Germline CDR1 is MGHRA and CDR2 is YSYEKL. V shed 4 bases and J shed 4 bases, with 13 bases lying between them. There are 15 residues in the CDR3. Here the CDR3 DNA reads TGCGCCAGCAGCCGGGTCGGGGGCCTCACCGGGGAGCTGTTTTTT. Translating gives CASSRVGGLTGELFF.

The J gene is TRBJ1-5, the V gene TRBV19; tentative D call: TRBD1 (5 bases). The CDR3 extends over 15 amino acids. Germline values: CDR1 LNHDA, CDR2 SQIVND (reference sequence). Trimming left V 8 bases short and J 0 bases short, with 14 bases between. The CDR3 loop is CASDDGDASNQPQHF. The CDR3 nucleotides read TGTGCCAGTGACGACGGGGACGCTAGCAATCAGCCCCAGCATTTT.

V and J are TRBV19 and TRBJ1-1; perhaps TRBD1 as D (6 bases). This CDR3 has 16 residues. In germline, CDR1 is LNHDA, CDR2 SQIVND (reference sequence). With 3 bases removed from V and 1 base from J, the gap between germline ends came to 15 bases. DNA for the CDR3: TGTGCCAGTAGTATCCCCAACAGGGAGGGGAACACTGAAGCTTTCTTT. Residues: CASSIPNREGNTEAFF. Together with reference TRBV19 and TRBJ1-1, the CDR3 gives the full variable domain: DGGITQSPKYLFRKEGQNVTLSCEQNLNHDAMYWYRQDPGQGLRLIYYSQIVNDFQKGDIAEGYSVSREKKESFPLTVTSAQKNPTAFYLCASSIPNREGNTEAFFGQGTRLTVV.

CDR3 nucleotides: TGCGCCAGCAGCTTGGGTACCGGGACAGGGGGCGCGGGGGCCAACGTCCTGACTTTC. This translates into CASSLGTGTGGAGANVLTF. The genes are TRBV5-1 and TRBJ2-6; 12 nucleotides line up with TRBD1. Germline assignment: CDR1 SGHRS and CDR2 YFSETQ. J gave up 4 bases and V 0 bases, and 8 bases lay outside the gene matches. The CDR3 spans 19 residues.

This clone is categorized as large. The V and J genes are TRBV2 and TRBJ1-1; TRBD1 might be the D (6 bases). The CDR3 is 14 amino acids. Trimming took off 2 bases at V and 1 base at J, with 8 bases between the two ends. The germline V gene encodes CDR1 SNHLY and CDR2 FYNNEI. The CDR3 protein is CASSESDRNTEAFF. CDR3 in DNA: TGTGCCAGCAGTGAATCGGACAGGAACACTGAAGCTTTCTTT. Full variable domain (rest looked up from reference TRBV2 and TRBJ1-1): EPEVTQTPSHQVTQMGQEVILRCVPISNHLYFYWYRQILGQKVEFLVSFYNNEISEKSEIFDDQFSVERPDGSNFTLKIRSTKLEDSAMYFCASSESDRNTEAFFGQGTRLTVV.

This chain links TRBV2 with TRBJ1-4, with 7 bases fitting TRBD1. V shed 0 bases, J shed 13 bases, and the junction held 11 bases outside the gene matches. Germline V lookup: CDR1 SNHLY, CDR2 FYNNEI. This CDR3 is built from 15 residues. CDR3 sequence reads: CASSEAGRRGVGLFF. CDR3 coding DNA: TGTGCCAGCAGTGAAGCGGGACGCAGGGGGGTGGGACTGTTTTTT.

This clone is classed as hyperexpanded. Other DNA sequences within the sample encode an identical CDR3. The chain uses TRBV4-1 and TRBJ1-5, with 10 bases fitting TRBD1. CDR1 MGHRA and CDR2 YSYEKL come from the germline V gene. Unmatched junction bases numbered 1, after V lost 0 bases and J lost 5 bases. The CDR3 contains 15 residues. CDR3 sequence reads: CASSQDGQGDQPQHF. For the CDR3, the DNA is TGCGCCAGCAGCCAAGATGGACAGGGGGATCAGCCCCAGCATTTT.

The chain combines TRBV6-5 with TRBJ1-1; D gene uncertain. The V and J ends lost 0 bases and 3 bases respectively, with 8 bases between them. This CDR3 spans 14 amino acids. CDR1 is MNHEY, CDR2 SVGAGI, per germline. CDR3 nucleotides: TGTGCCAGCAGTTACTCATCAGGTTACACTGAAGCTTTCTTT. Translated, it gives CASSYSSGYTEAFF.

V usage is TRBV14 and J usage is TRBJ2-2; TRBD1 matches 9 bases. Looked up from germline, CDR1 is SGHDN and CDR2 is FVKESK. Trimming at V came to 4 bases and at J to 4 bases, leaving 19 bases not matched to a gene. This CDR3 is 20 amino acids long. The CDR3, as DNA: TGTGCCAGCAGCCCCCCGAAAACGGGACAGGGATGGATGAGCACCGGGGAGCTGTTTTTT. Protein: CASSPPKTGQGWMSTGELFF.

The chain joins TRBV12-5 to TRBJ1-1; 7 bases agree with TRBD1. Trimming at V came to 6 bases and at J to 4 bases, leaving 14 bases not matched to a gene. This CDR3 has 16 residues. Germline CDR1 LGHNT, CDR2 FRNRAP. The CDR3 region has the DNA TGTGCTAGTGGCCGACCTACGACAGGGAAAGGCACTGAAGCTTTCTTT. Encoded protein: CASGRPTTGKGTEAFF.

This clone was observed once. The V gene is TRBV4-1, the J gene TRBJ1-5; 11 positions agree with TRBD1. The germline V gene has CDR1 MGHRA and CDR2 YSYEKL. This CDR3 has 16 amino acids. Unmatched junction bases numbered 4, after V lost 0 bases and J lost 6 bases. In nucleotides, the CDR3 is TGCGCCAGCAGCCAAGACAGGACAGGGGGCCGTCAGCCCCAGCATTTT. Its translation is CASSQDRTGGRQPQHF.

This chain uses TRBV4-2 with TRBJ1-4, with D possibly TRBD1 on 6 matching bases. This CDR3 comprises 17 residues. V was shortened by 0 bases and J by 3 bases, with 14 bases between the two germline ends. Germline V CDR1 and CDR2: LGHNA, YNFKEQ. The CDR3 loop reads CASSQDPDRGANEKLFF. The CDR3 nucleotides read TGTGCCAGCAGCCAAGATCCGGACAGAGGGGCTAATGAAAAACTGTTTTTT.

This chain uses TRBV19 with TRBJ1-1; tentative D call: TRBD1 (5 bases). The V end lost 7 bases, the J end lost 1 base, and 16 bases lay between the germline ends. There are 15 residues in the CDR3. Germline V gene sequence: CDR1 LNHDA, CDR2 SQIVND (reference sequence). The CDR3 protein is CASKGLGLSNTEAFF. The CDR3 DNA reads as TGTGCCAGTAAGGGGTTAGGGCTCTCGAACACTGAAGCTTTCTTT.

The chain couples TRBV7-2 to TRBJ1-2; 9 positions match TRBD1. The germline gives CDR1 SGHTA, CDR2 FQGNSA. The V segment lost 4 bases and the J segment 8 bases; nucleotides outside the gene matches: 11. This CDR3 comprises 15 residues. CDR3 region: CASSYITGGAEGYTF. DNA of the CDR3: TGTGCCAGCAGCTATATTACAGGGGGCGCGGAGGGCTACACCTTC.

V gene TRBV4-2 combines with J gene TRBJ2-2; tentatively, D is TRBD1 or TRBD2 (5 bases each). The CDR3 sequence is 16 residues long. CDR1 and CDR2 (germline): LGHNA, YNFKEQ. V was clipped by 0 bases and J by 3 bases, with 11 bases between them. CDR3: CASSQDLRGDTGELFF. As DNA, the CDR3 is TGTGCCAGCAGCCAAGATCTAAGGGGAGACACCGGGGAGCTGTTTTTT.